This TCR beta chain was sequenced in a study of beta chain features in type 1 diabetes. Study-wide results and caveats: It was possible that PCR favored shorter templates, equally so in patients and controls.

The study reverse transcribed the entire isolated RNA, so it sequenced expressed TCRB transcripts. Assay: immunoSEQ multiplex PCR; the TCRdb copy retains only in-frame clones and omits some. Here the sample spans roughly 310,000 clones, approximately 10% being singletons. A remark on this clone: The antigen remains unidentified.

Germline V gene data show CDR1 as SGHTA and CDR2 as FQGNSA. V lost 5 bases to trimming and J lost 4 bases; unmatched junction nucleotides: 4. The CDR3 sequence is 13 residues long. Material: naive CD4+ T cells from blood. This chain joins TRBV7-2 and TRBJ2-5; 7 bases are shared with TRBD1. The TCR originated in a woman aged 25 to 39 in good health. CDR3: CASSRTGVETQYF. The DNA of the CDR3 is TGTGCCAGCAGCCGAACAGGGGTAGAGACCCAGTACTTC.